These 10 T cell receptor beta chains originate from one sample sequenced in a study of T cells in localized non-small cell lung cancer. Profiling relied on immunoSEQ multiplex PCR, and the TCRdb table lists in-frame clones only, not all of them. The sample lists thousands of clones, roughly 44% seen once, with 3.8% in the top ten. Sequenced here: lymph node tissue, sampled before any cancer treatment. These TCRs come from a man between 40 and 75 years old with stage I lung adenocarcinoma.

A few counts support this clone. CDR3 nucleotide sequence: TGTGCCAGCAGTTTGTCAGGGGGCGCCTTCTACGAGCAGTACTTC. Amino acid sequence: CASSLSGGAFYEQYF. The chain recombines TRBV28 with TRBJ2-7, with TRBD1 identical over 8 bases. V lost 3 bases, J lost 3 bases, and 7 bases stayed unmatched. Germline-derived CDR1 and CDR2 are MDHEN and SYDVKM. The CDR3 runs to 15 residues.

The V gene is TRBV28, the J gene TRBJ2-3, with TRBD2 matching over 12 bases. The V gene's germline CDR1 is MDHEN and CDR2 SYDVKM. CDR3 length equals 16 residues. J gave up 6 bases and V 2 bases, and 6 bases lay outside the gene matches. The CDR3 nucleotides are TGTGCCAGCAGTTTAGCTAGCGGGGGGGCCTCGGATACGCAGTATTTT. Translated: CASSLASGGASDTQYF.

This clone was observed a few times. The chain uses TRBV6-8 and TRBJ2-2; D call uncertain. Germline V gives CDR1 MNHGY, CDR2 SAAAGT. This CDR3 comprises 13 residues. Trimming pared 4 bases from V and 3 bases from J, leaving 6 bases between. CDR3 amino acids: CASSFRDTGELFF. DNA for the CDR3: TGTGCCAGCAGTTTTCGGGACACCGGGGAGCTGTTTTTT.

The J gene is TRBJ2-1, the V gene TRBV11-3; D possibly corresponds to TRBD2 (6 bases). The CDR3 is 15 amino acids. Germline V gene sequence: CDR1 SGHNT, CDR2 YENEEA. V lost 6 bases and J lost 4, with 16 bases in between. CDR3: CASRPGTLYYNEQFF. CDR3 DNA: TGTGCCAGCAGGCCCGGGACTCTCTATTACAATGAGCAGTTCTTC.

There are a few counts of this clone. The CDR3 region is CASSFSRGEFVDTQYF. For the CDR3, the DNA is TGTGCCAGCAGTTTCTCTAGGGGAGAATTTGTCGATACGCAGTATTTT. The rearrangement links TRBV27 to TRBJ2-3; either TRBD1 or TRBD2 may supply D (5 bases each). The CDR3 is 16 amino acids. Germline V gives CDR1 MNHEY, CDR2 SMNVEV (reference sequence). V lost 3 bases and J 6 bases, leaving 19 bases between the germline ends.

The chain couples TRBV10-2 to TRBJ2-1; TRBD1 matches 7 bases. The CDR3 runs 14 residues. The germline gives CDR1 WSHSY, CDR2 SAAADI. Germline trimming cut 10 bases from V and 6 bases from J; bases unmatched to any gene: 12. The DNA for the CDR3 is TGCGCCATCACCGGCTCCGGACAGGCCAATGAGCAGTTCTTC. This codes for CAITGSGQANEQFF.

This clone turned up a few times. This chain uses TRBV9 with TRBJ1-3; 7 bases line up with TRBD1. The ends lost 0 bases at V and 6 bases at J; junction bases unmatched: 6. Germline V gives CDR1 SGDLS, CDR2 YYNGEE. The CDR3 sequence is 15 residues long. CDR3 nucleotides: TGTGCCAGCAGCGTAGACGAGCAGGGGGTAAACACCATATATTTT. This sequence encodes CASSVDEQGVNTIYF.

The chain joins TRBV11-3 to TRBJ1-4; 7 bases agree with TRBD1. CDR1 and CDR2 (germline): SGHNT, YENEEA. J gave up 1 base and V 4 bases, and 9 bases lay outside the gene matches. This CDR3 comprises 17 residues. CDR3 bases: TGTGCCAGCAGCTCCCCAGGGACAGCTATAACTAATGAAAAACTGTTTTTT. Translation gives CASSSPGTAITNEKLFF. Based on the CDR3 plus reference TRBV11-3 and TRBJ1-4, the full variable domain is EAGVVQSPRYKIIEKKQPVAFWCNPISGHNTLYWYLQNLGQGPELLIRYENEEAVDDSQLPKDRFSAERLKGVDSTLKIQPAELGDSAVYLCASSSPGTAITNEKLFFGSGTQLSVL.

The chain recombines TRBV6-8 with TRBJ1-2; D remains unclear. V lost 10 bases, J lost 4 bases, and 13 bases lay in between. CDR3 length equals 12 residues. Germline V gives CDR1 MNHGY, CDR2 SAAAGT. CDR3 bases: TGTGCCATCCAGGATTCGTCCTATGGCTACACCTTC. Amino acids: CAIQDSSYGYTF.

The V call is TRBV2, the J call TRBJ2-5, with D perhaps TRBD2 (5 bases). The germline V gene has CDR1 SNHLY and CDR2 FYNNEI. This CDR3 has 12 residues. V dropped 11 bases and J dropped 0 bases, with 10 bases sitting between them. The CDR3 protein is CALASNQETQYF. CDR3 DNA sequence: TGTGCCCTAGCCAGTAACCAAGAGACCCAGTACTTC. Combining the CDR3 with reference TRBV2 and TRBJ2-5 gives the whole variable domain EPEVTQTPSHQVTQMGQEVILRCVPISNHLYFYWYRQILGQKVEFLVSFYNNEISEKSEIFDDQFSVERPDGSNFTLKIRSTKLEDSAMYFCALASNQETQYFGPGTRLLVL.